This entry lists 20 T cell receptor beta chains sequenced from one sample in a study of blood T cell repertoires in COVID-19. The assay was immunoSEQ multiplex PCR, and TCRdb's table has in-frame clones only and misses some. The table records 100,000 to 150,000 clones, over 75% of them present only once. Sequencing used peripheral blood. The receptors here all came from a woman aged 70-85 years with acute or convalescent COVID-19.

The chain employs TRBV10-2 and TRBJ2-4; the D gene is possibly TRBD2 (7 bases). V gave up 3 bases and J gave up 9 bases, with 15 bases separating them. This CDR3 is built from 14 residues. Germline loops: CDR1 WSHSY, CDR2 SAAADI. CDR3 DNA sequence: TGCGCCAGCAGTGAATCGGGGGGCCGCGGCATTCAGTACTTC. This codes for CASSESGGRGIQYF.

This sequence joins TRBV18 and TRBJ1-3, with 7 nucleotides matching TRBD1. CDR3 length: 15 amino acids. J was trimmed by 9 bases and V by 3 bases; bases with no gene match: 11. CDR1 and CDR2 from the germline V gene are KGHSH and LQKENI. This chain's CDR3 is CASSPGTAVSSTIYF. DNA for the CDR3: TGTGCCAGCTCACCGGGGACAGCTGTCTCGTCCACCATATATTTT.

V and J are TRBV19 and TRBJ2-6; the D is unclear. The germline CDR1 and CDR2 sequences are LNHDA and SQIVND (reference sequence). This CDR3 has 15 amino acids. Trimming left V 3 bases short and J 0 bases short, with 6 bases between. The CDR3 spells CASSIGTSGANVLTF. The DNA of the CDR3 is TGTGCCAGTAGTATTGGCACCTCTGGGGCCAACGTCCTGACTTTC.

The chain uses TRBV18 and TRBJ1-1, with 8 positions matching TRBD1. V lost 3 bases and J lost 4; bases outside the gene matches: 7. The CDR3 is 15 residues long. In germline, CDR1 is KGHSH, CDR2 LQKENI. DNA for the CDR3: TGTGCCAGCTCACCGCTGACAGGGGAGGTCACTGAAGCTTTCTTT. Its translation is CASSPLTGEVTEAFF.

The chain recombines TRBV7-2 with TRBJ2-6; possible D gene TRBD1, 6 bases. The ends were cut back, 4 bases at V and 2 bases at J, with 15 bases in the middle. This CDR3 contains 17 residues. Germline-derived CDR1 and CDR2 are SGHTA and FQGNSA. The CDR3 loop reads CASSSHRPGAGANVLTF. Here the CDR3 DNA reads TGTGCCAGCAGCTCTCATCGACCAGGGGCTGGGGCCAACGTCCTGACTTTC.

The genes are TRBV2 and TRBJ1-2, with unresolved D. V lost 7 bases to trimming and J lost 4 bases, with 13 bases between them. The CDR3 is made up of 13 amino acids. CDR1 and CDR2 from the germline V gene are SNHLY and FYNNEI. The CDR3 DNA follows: TGTGCCAGCAAATCGGGAGCCGCCTATGGCTACACCTTC. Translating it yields CASKSGAAYGYTF.

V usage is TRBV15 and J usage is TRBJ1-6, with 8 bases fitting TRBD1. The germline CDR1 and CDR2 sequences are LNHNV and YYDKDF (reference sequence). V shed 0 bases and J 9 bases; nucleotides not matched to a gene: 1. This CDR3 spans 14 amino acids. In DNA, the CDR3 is TGTGCCACCAGCAGAGACAGGGGGCTTTCACCCCTCCACTTT. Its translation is CATSRDRGLSPLHF.

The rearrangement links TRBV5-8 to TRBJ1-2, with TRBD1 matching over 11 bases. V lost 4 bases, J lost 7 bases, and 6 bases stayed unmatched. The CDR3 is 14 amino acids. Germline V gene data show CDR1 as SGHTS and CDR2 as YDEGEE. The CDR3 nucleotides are TGTGCCAGCAGCCTGGACAGGGGGCGAGGTGGCTACACCTTC. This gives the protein CASSLDRGRGGYTF. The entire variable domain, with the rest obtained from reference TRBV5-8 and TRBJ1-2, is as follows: EAGVTQSPTHLIKTRGQQATLRCSPISGHTSVYWYQQALGLGLQFLLWYDEGEERNRGNFPPRFSGRQFPNYSSELNVNALELEDSALYLCASSLDRGRGGYTFGSGTRLTVV.

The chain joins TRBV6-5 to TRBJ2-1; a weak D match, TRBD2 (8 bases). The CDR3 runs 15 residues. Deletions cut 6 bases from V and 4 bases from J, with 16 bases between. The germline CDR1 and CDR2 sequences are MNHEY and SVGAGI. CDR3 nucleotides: TGTGCCAGCAGAAAGGGGGCTAGCGGGTACAATGAGCAGTTCTTC. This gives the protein CASRKGASGYNEQFF.

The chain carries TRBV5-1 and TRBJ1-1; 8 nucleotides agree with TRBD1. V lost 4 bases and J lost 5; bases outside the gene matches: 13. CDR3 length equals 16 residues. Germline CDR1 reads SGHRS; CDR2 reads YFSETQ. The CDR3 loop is CASSQQAGTGGTEAFF. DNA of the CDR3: TGCGCCAGCAGCCAACAAGCCGGGACAGGAGGAACTGAAGCTTTCTTT.

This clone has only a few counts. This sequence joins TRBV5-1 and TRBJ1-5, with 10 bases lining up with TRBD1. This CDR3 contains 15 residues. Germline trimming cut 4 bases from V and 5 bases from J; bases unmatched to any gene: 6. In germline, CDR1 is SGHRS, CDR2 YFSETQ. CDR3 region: CASSPDGTGDQPQHF. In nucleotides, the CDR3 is TGCGCCAGCAGCCCCGACGGGACAGGGGATCAGCCCCAGCATTTT.

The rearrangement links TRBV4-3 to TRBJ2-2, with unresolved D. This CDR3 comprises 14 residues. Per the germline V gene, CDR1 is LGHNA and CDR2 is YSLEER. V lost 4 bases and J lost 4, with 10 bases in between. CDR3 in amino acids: CASSPETGTGELFF. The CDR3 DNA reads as TGCGCCAGCAGCCCCGAAACCGGCACCGGGGAGCTGTTTTTT.

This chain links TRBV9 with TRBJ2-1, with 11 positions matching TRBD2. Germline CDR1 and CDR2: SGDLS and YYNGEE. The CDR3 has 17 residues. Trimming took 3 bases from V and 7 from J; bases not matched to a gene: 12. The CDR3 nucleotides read TGTGCCAGCAGCGCTCAATGGGCTAGCGGGGGGCTAAATGAGCAGTTCTTC. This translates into CASSAQWASGGLNEQFF.

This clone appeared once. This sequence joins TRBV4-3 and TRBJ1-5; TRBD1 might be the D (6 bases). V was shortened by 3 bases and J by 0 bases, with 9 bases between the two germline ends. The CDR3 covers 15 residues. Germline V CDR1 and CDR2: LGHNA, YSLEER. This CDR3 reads CASSHGQNSNQPQHF. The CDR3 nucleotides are TGCGCCAGCAGCCACGGACAGAATAGCAATCAGCCCCAGCATTTT.

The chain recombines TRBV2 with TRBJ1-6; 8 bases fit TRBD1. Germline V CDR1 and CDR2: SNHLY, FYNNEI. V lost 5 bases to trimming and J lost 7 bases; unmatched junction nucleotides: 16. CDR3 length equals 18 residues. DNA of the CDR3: TGTGCCAGCAGTTTTTTTAATCTCGTGGCAGGGGGCAATTCACCCCTCCACTTT. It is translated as CASSFFNLVAGGNSPLHF.

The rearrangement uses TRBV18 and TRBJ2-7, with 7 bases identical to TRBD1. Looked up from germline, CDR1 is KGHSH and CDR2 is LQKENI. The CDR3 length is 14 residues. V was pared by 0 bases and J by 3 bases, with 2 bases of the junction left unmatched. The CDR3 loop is CASSPPGQRYEQYV. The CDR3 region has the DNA TGTGCCAGCTCACCACCGGGACAGCGCTACGAGCAGTACGTC.

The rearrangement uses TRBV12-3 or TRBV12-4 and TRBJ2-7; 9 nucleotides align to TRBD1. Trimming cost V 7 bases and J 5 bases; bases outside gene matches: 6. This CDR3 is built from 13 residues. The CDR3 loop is CASTRQGEDEQYF. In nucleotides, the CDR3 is TGTGCCAGCACGAGACAGGGGGAGGACGAGCAGTACTTC.

CDR3: CASSFRQGPGETQYF. Written as DNA, the CDR3 is TGTGCCAGCAGCTTTCGACAGGGACCGGGGGAGACCCAGTACTTC. The rearrangement uses TRBV7-7 and TRBJ2-5; TRBD1 matches at 7 bases. This CDR3 is built from 15 residues. V was clipped by 3 bases and J by 5 bases; unmatched bases: 9. Germline values: CDR1 SSHAT, CDR2 FNYEAQ (reference sequence).

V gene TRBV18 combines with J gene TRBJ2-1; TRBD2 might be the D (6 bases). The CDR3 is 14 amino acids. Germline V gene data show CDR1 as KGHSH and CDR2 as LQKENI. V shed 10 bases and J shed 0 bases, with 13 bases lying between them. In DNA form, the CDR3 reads TGTGCCACCGGGAGCGGTAACTCCTACAATGAGCAGTTCTTC. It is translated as CATGSGNSYNEQFF.

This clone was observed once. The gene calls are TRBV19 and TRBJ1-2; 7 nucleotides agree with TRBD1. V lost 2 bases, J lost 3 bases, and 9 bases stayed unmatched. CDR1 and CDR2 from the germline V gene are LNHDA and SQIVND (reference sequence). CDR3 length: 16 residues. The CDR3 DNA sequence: TGTGCCAGTAGTATACACAGGGGCATCAGAGACTATGGCTACACCTTC. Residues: CASSIHRGIRDYGYTF.